The 21 T cell receptor beta chains reported below all come from one sample, sequenced in a study of cytomegalovirus exposure and HLA in healthy donors. 60 Vbeta and 13 Jbeta primers were used in PCR. Generated by immunoSEQ multiplex PCR, the TCRdb table keeps only in-frame clones and is missing some. This sample has 110,000 to 150,000 clones, with 70% to 80% found just once. The sequencing sample was made of PBMCs. Receptors originate from an older woman in good health and CMV-seropositive.

In its sample, this clone was seen once. V gene TRBV5-1 combines with J gene TRBJ1-2; D is unresolved. The ends were cut back, 1 base at V and 4 bases at J, with 14 bases in the middle. The germline gives CDR1 SGHRS, CDR2 YFSETQ. The CDR3 extends over 15 amino acids. Written as DNA, the CDR3 is TGCGCCAGCAGCTTGACCGACTTGGGTAGCTATGGCTACACCTTC. Its translation is CASSLTDLGSYGYTF.

V and J are TRBV6-4 and TRBJ2-1, with D maybe TRBD1 (6 bases). This CDR3 is built from 16 residues. V was trimmed by 0 bases and J by 4 bases, leaving 13 bases between them. Germline assignment: CDR1 MRHNA and CDR2 SNTAGT. This CDR3 reads CASSDSQGTPYNEQFF. CDR3 nucleotides: TGTGCCAGCAGTGACTCACAGGGAACCCCTTACAATGAGCAGTTCTTC.

The rearrangement links TRBV9 to TRBJ2-7; 10 nucleotides line up with TRBD2. J gave up 4 bases and V 0 bases, and 4 bases lay outside the gene matches. This CDR3 is 15 amino acids long. Looked up from germline, CDR1 is SGDLS and CDR2 is YYNGEE. This chain's CDR3 is CASSVGSSGSYEQYF. As DNA, the CDR3 is TGTGCCAGCAGCGTAGGCTCTAGCGGGAGTTACGAGCAGTACTTC.

The chain has TRBV9 and TRBJ2-3; 12 positions match TRBD2. After removal of 4 bases from V and 8 bases from J, the junction contained 11 bases not matched to a gene. In germline, CDR1 is SGDLS, CDR2 YYNGEE. This CDR3 has 16 residues. CDR3 sequence (DNA): TGTGCCAGCAGCCTCCTAGCGGGAGGGCCCGGAGGTACGCAGTATTTT. Translated: CASSLLAGGPGGTQYF. Looking up the rest from reference TRBV9 and TRBJ2-3 gives the full variable domain: DSGVTQTPKHLITATGQRVTLRCSPRSGDLSVYWYQQSLDQGLQFLIQYYNGEERAKGNILERFSAQQFPDLHSELNLSSLELGDSALYFCASSLLAGGPGGTQYFGPGTRLTVL.

V is TRBV5-4 and J is TRBJ2-3; 11 bases map to TRBD1. The ends lost 3 bases at V and 3 bases at J; junction bases unmatched: 6. CDR1 is SGHNT and CDR2 is YYREEE in the germline V gene (reference sequence). The CDR3 is made up of 16 amino acids. The CDR3 spells CASSSGQGAITDTQYF. The CDR3 DNA reads as TGTGCCAGCAGCTCCGGACAGGGGGCTATTACAGATACGCAGTATTTT. The entire variable domain, with the rest obtained from reference TRBV5-4 and TRBJ2-3, is as follows: ETGVTQSPTHLIKTRGQQVTLRCSSQSGHNTVSWYQQALGQGPQFIFQYYREEENGRGNFPPRFSGLQFPNYSSELNVNALELDDSALYLCASSSGQGAITDTQYFGPGTRLTVL.

The rearrangement links TRBV5-1 to TRBJ2-1; 13 positions agree with TRBD2. Germline lookup yields CDR1 SGHRS and CDR2 YFSETQ. Germline trimming cut 4 bases from V and 0 bases from J; bases unmatched to any gene: 10. The CDR3 covers 19 residues. The CDR3: CASSRWGLAGSSSYNEQFF. The CDR3 nucleotides are TGCGCCAGCAGCCGTTGGGGACTAGCGGGGTCGAGCTCCTACAATGAGCAGTTCTTC.

The chain is built from TRBV11-3 and TRBJ2-7, with D perhaps matching TRBD1 (6 bases). The CDR3 consists of 14 residues. CDR1 SGHNT and CDR2 YENEEA come from the germline V gene. With 4 bases removed from V and 6 bases from J, the gap between germline ends came to 16 bases. CDR3 nucleotide sequence: TGTGCCAGCAGCTCATCGGGACATTTTGGCGAGCAGTACTTC. It codes for CASSSSGHFGEQYF.

The chain couples TRBV4-2 to TRBJ2-7, with 8 bases aligning to TRBD2. V shed 4 bases, J shed 4 bases, and the junction held 9 bases outside the gene matches. The CDR3 is 15 amino acids. Germline CDR1 and CDR2: LGHNA and YNFKEQ. Here the CDR3 DNA reads TGTGCCAGCAGCCCCTCAGCGGGAGTACAGTACGAGCAGTACTTC. Translated, it gives CASSPSAGVQYEQYF.

The gene calls are TRBV5-4 and TRBJ2-1, with TRBD2 identical over 10 bases. V gave up 0 bases and J gave up 2 bases; unmatched junction bases: 2. This CDR3 is built from 16 residues. Germline V gene data show CDR1 as SGHNT and CDR2 as YYREEE (reference sequence). The CDR3 here is CASSLGTSGAYNEQFF. The CDR3, as DNA: TGTGCCAGCAGCTTGGGAACTAGCGGGGCCTACAATGAGCAGTTCTTC.

This chain links TRBV7-9 with TRBJ2-1; TRBD1 might be the D (6 bases). Trimming cost V 4 bases and J 0 bases, with 13 bases left between them. CDR1 and CDR2 from the germline V gene are SEHNR and FQNEAQ (reference sequence). This CDR3 comprises 16 residues. The CDR3, as DNA: TGTGCCAGCAGCTCAAACCGGGACAACTCCTACAATGAGCAGTTCTTC. Its protein is CASSSNRDNSYNEQFF.

The chain combines TRBV9 with TRBJ2-1, with 10 bases aligning to TRBD2. The J segment lost 4 bases and the V segment lost 4 bases, leaving 5 bases of the junction unmatched. The germline gives CDR1 SGDLS, CDR2 YYNGEE. CDR3 length equals 15 residues. The CDR3 loop is CASSKGLAVYNEQFF. The CDR3 DNA is TGTGCCAGCAGCAAAGGACTAGCGGTTTACAATGAGCAGTTCTTC.

The V gene is TRBV2, the J gene TRBJ2-3; 10 bases map to TRBD2. J lost 4 bases, V lost 7 bases, and 2 bases had no gene match. CDR3 size: 13 residues. The germline gives CDR1 SNHLY, CDR2 FYNNEI. The CDR3 loop is CASTLAGADTQYF. The DNA of the CDR3 is TGTGCCAGCACGCTAGCGGGAGCAGATACGCAGTATTTT. Full variable domain (missing parts from reference TRBV2 and TRBJ2-3): EPEVTQTPSHQVTQMGQEVILRCVPISNHLYFYWYRQILGQKVEFLVSFYNNEISEKSEIFDDQFSVERPDGSNFTLKIRSTKLEDSAMYFCASTLAGADTQYFGPGTRLTVL.

The gene calls are TRBV6-5 and TRBJ2-3; TRBD2 might be the D (6 bases). The CDR3 loop spans 13 amino acids. Germline V CDR1 and CDR2: MNHEY, SVGAGI. The V end lost 7 bases, the J end lost 2 bases, and 10 bases lay between the germline ends. CDR3 sequence reads: CASNSGTTDTQYF. DNA of the CDR3: TGTGCCAGCAATAGCGGAACCACAGATACGCAGTATTTT.

This clone was found a few times. The rearrangement links TRBV19 to TRBJ1-5, with 7 positions matching TRBD1. The CDR3 spans 15 residues. CDR1 and CDR2 (germline): LNHDA, SQIVND (reference sequence). After removal of 4 bases from V and 3 bases from J, the junction contained 6 bases not matched to a gene. DNA of the CDR3: TGTGCCAGTAGTACCTCGACAGGGACCAATCAGCCCCAGCATTTT. Residues: CASSTSTGTNQPQHF. The full variable domain, its missing parts supplied by reference TRBV19 and TRBJ1-5, is DGGITQSPKYLFRKEGQNVTLSCEQNLNHDAMYWYRQDPGQGLRLIYYSQIVNDFQKGDIAEGYSVSREKKESFPLTVTSAQKNPTAFYLCASSTSTGTNQPQHFGDGTRLSIL.

The chain joins TRBV27 to TRBJ1-5; D may be TRBD1 (6 bases). In germline, CDR1 is MNHEY, CDR2 SMNVEV (reference sequence). Trimming left V 5 bases short and J 4 bases short, with 12 bases between. The length of the CDR3 is 14 residues. In DNA, the CDR3 is TGTGCCAGCAGTCCCACAGGGCCTAATCAGCCCCAGCATTTT. This encodes CASSPTGPNQPQHF.

The chain has TRBV7-6 and TRBJ1-4; no clear D gene. The ends were cut back, 5 bases at V and 8 bases at J, with 12 bases in the middle. The CDR3 is 13 residues long. CDR1 is SGHVS, CDR2 FNYEAQ, per germline. The CDR3 spells CASSPPGYEKLFF. DNA of the CDR3: TGTGCCAGCAGCCCCCCGGGGTACGAAAAACTGTTTTTT.

The rearrangement links TRBV2 to TRBJ1-2; D gene unclear. Trimming stripped 6 bases from V and 2 bases from J, with 7 bases between. The CDR3 covers 12 residues. CDR1 and CDR2 from the germline V gene are SNHLY and FYNNEI. CDR3 in amino acids: CASSPHNYGYTF. The DNA for the CDR3 is TGTGCCAGCAGCCCACACAACTATGGCTACACCTTC.

V usage is TRBV19 and J usage is TRBJ1-5; the match to TRBD1 covers 7 bases. The CDR3 runs to 16 residues. Trimming took 5 bases from V and 0 from J; bases not matched to a gene: 7. The germline V gene has CDR1 LNHDA and CDR2 SQIVND (reference sequence). CDR3 sequence (DNA): TGTGCCAGTAGTCCAATGGGACAGACTAGCAATCAGCCCCAGCATTTT. This encodes CASSPMGQTSNQPQHF.

This chain links TRBV7-2 with TRBJ2-2; D is unresolved. Germline V gives CDR1 SGHTA, CDR2 FQGNSA. The CDR3 spans 16 residues. V lost 5 bases to trimming and J lost 1 base, with 14 bases between them. CDR3 coding DNA: TGTGCCAGCAGCCCCTCGATCAGTATGAACACCGGGGAGCTGTTTTTT. This encodes CASSPSISMNTGELFF.

The chain joins TRBV6-5 to TRBJ1-5; no clear D gene. CDR3 size: 13 residues. Germline lookup yields CDR1 MNHEY and CDR2 SVGAGI. V was shortened by 0 bases and J by 6 bases, with 6 bases between the two germline ends. CDR3 sequence: CASSYSRGQPQHF. The CDR3 DNA reads as TGTGCCAGCAGTTACTCCCGGGGTCAGCCCCAGCATTTT.

This sequence joins TRBV2 and TRBJ1-5, with 8 bases identical to TRBD1. The CDR3 is 16 amino acids. Germline CDR1 reads SNHLY; CDR2 reads FYNNEI. Unmatched junction bases numbered 13, after V lost 6 bases and J lost 6 bases. The CDR3, as DNA: TGTGCCAGCAGGGATAGCGGACAGGGTGTGGCTCAGCCCCAGCATTTT. Its protein product is CASRDSGQGVAQPQHF.